The present T cell receptor beta chain was sequenced within a study of spatial heterogeneity in lung cancer. Study summary: The average count in raw reads for each unique TCR and UMI combination exceeded nine appearances.

This clonotype was observed at least ten times. Time point meaning: sample taken at primary tumor resection. No cells were sorted before sequencing. The whole RNA sequenced was extracted from tumor, nontumor lung or frozen PBMC. TCRdb reprocessed the 5' RACE reads with MiXCR, giving one entry per CDR3 protein. The data hold 45,000 to 55,000 distinct CDR3 sequences, with approximately 5.7% observed a single time. The CDR3 is 13 amino acids. Trimming shortened V by 3 bases and J by 0 bases, and 6 bases separated the two germline ends. Germline V gene lookup returns CDR1 DFQATT and CDR2 SNEGSKA (reference sequence).

V gene TRBV20-1 combines with J gene TRBJ2-4; no clear D gene. The clonotype comes from a male donor with early-stage non-small cell lung cancer. The sample was PBMCs, taken at surgery. The CDR3 loop reads CSARMIAKNIQYF. Written as DNA, the CDR3 is TGCAGTGCTAGGATGATAGCCAAAAACATTCAGTACTTC.